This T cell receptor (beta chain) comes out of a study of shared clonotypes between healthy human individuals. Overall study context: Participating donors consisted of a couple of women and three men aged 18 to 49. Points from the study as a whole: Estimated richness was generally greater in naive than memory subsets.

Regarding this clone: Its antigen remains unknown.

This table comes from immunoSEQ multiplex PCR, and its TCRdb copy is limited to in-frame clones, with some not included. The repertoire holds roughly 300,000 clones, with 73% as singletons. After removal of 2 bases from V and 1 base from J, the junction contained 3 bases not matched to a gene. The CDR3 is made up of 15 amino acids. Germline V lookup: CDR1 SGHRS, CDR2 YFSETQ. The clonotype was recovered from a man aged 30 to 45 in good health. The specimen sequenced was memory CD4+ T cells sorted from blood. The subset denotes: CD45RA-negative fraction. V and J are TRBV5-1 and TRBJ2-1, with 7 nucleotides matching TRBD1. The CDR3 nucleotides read TGCGCCAGCAGCTTCACAGGGGCTTCCTACAATGAGCAGTTCTTC. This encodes CASSFTGASYNEQFF.